A single sample is the source of the 21 T cell receptor beta chains below, sequenced in a study of technical replicates of blood from a few donors. Profiled with immunoSEQ multiplex PCR; TCRdb holds only in-frame clones, not every one. This table holds 68,000 or so clones, 92% found once. Sequencing was performed on T cells isolated from PBMCs. The receptors here all came from a human donor in good health.

V gene TRBV5-1 combines with J gene TRBJ2-1; the match to TRBD2 covers 8 bases. Germline CDR1 is SGHRS and CDR2 is YFSETQ. Trimming at V came to 1 base and at J to 4 bases, leaving 4 bases not matched to a gene. This CDR3 has 15 residues. For the CDR3, the DNA is TGCGCCAGCAGCTTGCGGGAGGGCCCTTACAATGAGCAGTTCTTC. Residues: CASSLREGPYNEQFF.

V gene TRBV4-3 combines with J gene TRBJ1-3; tentative D call: TRBD1 (5 bases). The V gene's germline CDR1 is LGHNA and CDR2 YSLEER. This CDR3 has 15 residues. Between the trimmed V and J ends, which lost 2 bases and 0 bases, there was a span of 8 bases. CDR3 loop: CASSQQGFSGNTIYF. DNA of the CDR3: TGCGCCAGCAGCCAACAGGGATTCTCTGGAAACACCATATATTTT.

The chain couples TRBV14 to TRBJ1-1; D is unresolved. Germline V gives CDR1 SGHDN, CDR2 FVKESK. With 1 base removed from V and 6 bases from J, the gap between germline ends came to 15 bases. CDR3 length: 15 amino acids. The CDR3 spells CASSQVPGELSEAFF. The CDR3, as DNA: TGTGCCAGCAGCCAAGTTCCGGGAGAGCTGTCTGAAGCTTTCTTT.

V gene TRBV7-8 combines with J gene TRBJ2-1; TRBD1 agrees at 7 bases. V lost 2 bases and J lost 4; bases outside the gene matches: 17. CDR1 and CDR2 (germline): SGHVS, FQNEAQ. This CDR3 contains 19 residues. CDR3 nucleotides: TGTGCCAGCAGCTTACCTAAGGGGGACGACAGGGACCCGTACAATGAGCAGTTCTTC. Amino acids: CASSLPKGDDRDPYNEQFF.

V usage is TRBV30 and J usage is TRBJ2-1; 10 bases match TRBD2. CDR1 and CDR2 from the germline V gene are GTSNPN and SVGIG (reference sequence). With V trimmed by 7 bases and J by 7 bases, 13 bases remained unmatched. The CDR3 length is 15 residues. This chain's CDR3 is CASSLLAGDLNEQFF. The CDR3, as DNA: TGTGCCTCATCGCTTCTAGCGGGAGATTTAAATGAGCAGTTCTTC. The variable domain in full, completed from reference TRBV30 and TRBJ2-1, reads SQTIHQWPATLVQPVGSPLSLECTVEGTSNPNLYWYRQAAGRGLQLLFYSVGIGQISSEVPQNLSASRPQDRQFILSSKKLLLSDSGFYLCASSLLAGDLNEQFFGPGTRLTVL.

The V gene is TRBV5-4, the J gene TRBJ2-2; 9 bases match TRBD1. V shed 3 bases and J 4 bases; nucleotides not matched to a gene: 4. The length of the CDR3 is 15 residues. Germline CDR1 and CDR2: SGHNT and YYREEE (reference sequence). The CDR3 region has the DNA TGTGCCAGCAGCTCGGGACAGGGATTCACCGGGGAGCTGTTTTTT. Its protein product is CASSSGQGFTGELFF.

CDR3 loop: CAWSSRGTETQYF. Here the CDR3 DNA reads TGTGCCTGGAGTTCCAGGGGTACGGAGACCCAGTACTTC. The chain employs TRBV30 and TRBJ2-5; D is possibly TRBD1 (6 bases). Per germline, CDR1 GTSNPN and CDR2 SVGIG (reference sequence). CDR3 size: 13 residues. V was cut by 2 bases and J by 5 bases, with 12 bases left in between.

This clone showed up just once. The chain combines TRBV6-5 with TRBJ2-3; 7 bases match TRBD2. Losses at the gene ends were 5 bases for V and 2 bases for J; bases not matched to a gene: 7. Germline V lookup: CDR1 MNHEY, CDR2 SVGAGI. The CDR3 totals 15 residues. Here the CDR3 DNA reads TGTGCCAGCAGTCGCGGGAGAGGGGTCACAGATACGCAGTATTTT. Encoded protein: CASSRGRGVTDTQYF.

The chain uses TRBV5-6 and TRBJ2-2, with D maybe TRBD2 (6 bases). The CDR3 runs to 14 residues. V was pared by 0 bases and J by 5 bases, with 8 bases between. Per germline, CDR1 SGHDT and CDR2 YYEEEE. For the CDR3, the DNA is TGTGCCAGCAGCTTGGCACTAGCAACCGGGGAGCTGTTTTTT. Protein: CASSLALATGELFF. Using reference TRBV5-6 and TRBJ2-2 for the parts outside the CDR3, the full variable domain is DAGVTQSPTHLIKTRGQQVTLRCSPKSGHDTVSWYQQALGQGPQFIFQYYEEEERQRGNFPDRFSGHQFPNYSSELNVNALLLGDSALYLCASSLALATGELFFGEGSRLTVL.

This chain joins TRBV7-3 and TRBJ2-2; D perhaps matches TRBD2 (5 bases). Germline values: CDR1 SGHTA, CDR2 FQGTGA. The CDR3 covers 16 residues. The V gene lost 2 bases and the J gene lost 1 base, with 11 bases spanning the gap. The CDR3: CASSLQPGRNTGELFF. The CDR3, as DNA: TGTGCCAGCAGCTTACAACCGGGGAGGAACACCGGGGAGCTGTTTTTT.

The V and J genes are TRBV6-6 and TRBJ1-4; D unclear. The germline CDR1 and CDR2 sequences are MNHNY and SVGAGI (reference sequence). The CDR3 has 15 amino acids. V lost 7 bases to trimming and J lost 7 bases, with 19 bases between them. This CDR3 reads CASITTASEVEKLFF. In DNA, the CDR3 is TGTGCCAGCATTACGACCGCGTCTGAGGTTGAAAAACTGTTTTTT.

V and J are TRBV11-3 and TRBJ1-1; D is unresolved. This CDR3 contains 14 residues. Trimming removed 0 bases from V and 11 bases from J, with 16 bases in between. The germline CDR1 and CDR2 sequences are SGHNT and YENEEA. The DNA for the CDR3 is TGTGCCAGCAGCTTAGATCGGGGTGGGCCTCGGGCTTTCTTT. This translates into CASSLDRGGPRAFF. Full variable domain (remainder filled in from reference TRBV11-3 and TRBJ1-1): EAGVVQSPRYKIIEKKQPVAFWCNPISGHNTLYWYLQNLGQGPELLIRYENEEAVDDSQLPKDRFSAERLKGVDSTLKIQPAELGDSAVYLCASSLDRGGPRAFFGQGTRLTVV.

The rearrangement joins TRBV28 to TRBJ1-2; no clear D. CDR1 and CDR2 (germline): MDHEN, SYDVKM. Deletions cut 5 bases from V and 4 bases from J, with 14 bases between. This CDR3 is 14 amino acids long. The CDR3 loop is CASSLRYKPYGYTF. DNA for the CDR3: TGTGCCAGCAGTCTCAGGTACAAGCCCTATGGCTACACCTTC.

The J gene is TRBJ2-1, the V gene TRBV25-1; TRBD2 agrees at 10 bases. CDR3 length: 15 residues. The V gene end was trimmed by 3 bases and the J gene end by 9 bases; junction bases not matched to a gene: 8. Per the germline V gene, CDR1 is MGHDK and CDR2 is SYGVNS. CDR3 region: CASSERLAGWSEQFF. The CDR3 nucleotides read TGTGCCAGCAGTGAGAGACTAGCGGGTTGGAGTGAGCAGTTCTTC.

The chain uses TRBV28 and TRBJ2-7; no firm D call. CDR3 length: 11 amino acids. V lost 5 bases, J lost 1 base, and 3 bases lay in between. From germline, CDR1 is MDHEN and CDR2 SYDVKM. In nucleotides, the CDR3 is TGTGCCAGCAGTCGTTCCTACGAGCAGTACTTC. It is translated as CASSRSYEQYF.

The gene calls are TRBV9 and TRBJ2-7; 8 bases are shared with TRBD2. CDR1 is SGDLS, CDR2 YYNGEE, per germline. V gave up 0 bases and J gave up 6 bases; unmatched junction bases: 8. This CDR3 has 15 amino acids. For the CDR3, the DNA is TGTGCCAGCAGCGTAGATGGGACTAGGTATAGCGAGCAGTACTTC. This translates into CASSVDGTRYSEQYF.

This sequence joins TRBV7-9 and TRBJ2-7; D is uncertain. CDR3 size: 15 residues. Trimming left V 5 bases short and J 0 bases short, with 14 bases between. Germline V gene sequence: CDR1 SEHNR, CDR2 FQNEAQ (reference sequence). CDR3 loop: CASSPPRRSSYEQYF. The CDR3 DNA follows: TGTGCCAGCAGCCCCCCCAGGCGTAGCTCCTACGAGCAGTACTTC. Complete variable domain (other parts from reference TRBV7-9 and TRBJ2-7): DTGVSQNPRHKITKRGQNVTFRCDPISEHNRLYWYRQTLGQGPEFLTYFQNEAQLEKSRLLSDRFSAERPKGSFSTLEIQRTEQGDSAMYLCASSPPRRSSYEQYFGPGTRLTVT.

This chain links TRBV7-2 with TRBJ2-7; 7 bases match TRBD2. The CDR3 is made up of 16 amino acids. Germline V gives CDR1 SGHTA, CDR2 FQGNSA. V lost 4 bases and J lost 5; bases outside the gene matches: 14. The CDR3 protein is CASSSLSSGGLHEQYF. CDR3 DNA sequence: TGTGCCAGCAGCTCCTTATCATCGGGAGGCCTCCACGAGCAGTACTTC.

This clone was seen just once. This rearrangement joins TRBV6-5 to TRBJ1-4; 9 bases fit TRBD1. Germline V gene sequence: CDR1 MNHEY, CDR2 SVGAGI. This CDR3 contains 14 residues. Unmatched junction bases numbered 5, after V lost 5 bases and J lost 7 bases. CDR3 region: CASSDGTGTEKLFF. Written as DNA, the CDR3 is TGTGCCAGCAGTGATGGGACAGGGACTGAAAAACTGTTTTTT.

V gene TRBV5-5 combines with J gene TRBJ2-7; TRBD2 aligns across 14 bases. The CDR3 contains 16 residues. J gave up 3 bases and V 4 bases, and 6 bases lay outside the gene matches. Germline CDR1 reads SGHKS; CDR2 reads YYEKEE (reference sequence). This chain's CDR3 is CASSTGLAGELYEQYF. As DNA, the CDR3 is TGTGCCAGCAGCACGGGACTAGCGGGAGAGCTCTACGAGCAGTACTTC.

The V call is TRBV7-9, the J call TRBJ2-1; TRBD1 is a possible D gene (5 bases). The CDR3 contains 13 residues. The germline gives CDR1 SEHNR, CDR2 FQNEAQ (reference sequence). V dropped 5 bases and J dropped 6 bases, with 11 bases sitting between them. DNA for the CDR3: TGTGCCAGCAGCCTGACAGTAGGCAATGAGCAGTTCTTC. Its translation is CASSLTVGNEQFF.